The sequence of this T cell receptor beta chain was determined in a study of blood T cell repertoires in COVID-19. Across the study: The samples span acute and convalescent COVID-19 from the United States, Italy and Spain. Sources were T cells, B-cell-depleted T cells, or PBMCs; the material itself was cDNA or gDNA.

The CDR3 spans 14 residues. V was trimmed by 2 bases and J by 0 bases, leaving 6 bases between them. Germline V gene sequence: CDR1 SGHKS, CDR2 YYEKEE (reference sequence). The Seattle patients joined while their infection was active and were tracked longitudinally afterward. As processed by the authors: Estimates of nucleated cell counts were drawn from the amplification of reference gene primers. Sequencing used immunoSEQ multiplex PCR; TCRdb keeps in-frame clones, though not all of them. V and J calls and clone size come straight from that table; D and trimming were deduced from the DNA. The table lists 500,000 to 600,000 clones, 85% to 90% of them singletons.

This chain connects TRBV5-5 to TRBJ1-3; D unclear. This receptor was identified in a woman aged 45 to 65 with COVID-19, enrolled during active disease. Specimen: peripheral blood. This CDR3 is CASSLVASGNTIYF. In DNA form, the CDR3 reads TGTGCCAGCAGCTTAGTAGCCTCTGGAAACACCATATATTTT.